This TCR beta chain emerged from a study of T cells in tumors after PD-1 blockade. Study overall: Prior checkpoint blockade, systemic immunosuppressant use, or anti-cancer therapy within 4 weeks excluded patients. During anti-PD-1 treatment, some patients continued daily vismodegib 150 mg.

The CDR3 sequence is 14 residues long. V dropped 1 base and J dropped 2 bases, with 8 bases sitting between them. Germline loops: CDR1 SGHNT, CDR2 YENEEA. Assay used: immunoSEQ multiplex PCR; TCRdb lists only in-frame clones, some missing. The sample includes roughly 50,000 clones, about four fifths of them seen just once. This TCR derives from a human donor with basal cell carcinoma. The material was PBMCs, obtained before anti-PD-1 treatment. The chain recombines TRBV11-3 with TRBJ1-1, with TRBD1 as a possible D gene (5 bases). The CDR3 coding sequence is TGTGCCAGCAGCTTAGGGGACTCCAACACTGAAGCTTTCTTT. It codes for CASSLGDSNTEAFF.